The source of this T cell receptor beta chain is a study of T-cell reconstitution after alpha-beta-depleted transplantation in children. Only a few counts were recorded for this clonotype. Preparation of the TCRbeta library involved a method that used unique molecular identifiers. MiXCR, applied by TCRdb to the PCR reads, yields one record per CDR3 protein. The sample has 450,000 to 600,000 distinct CDR3 sequences, about 30% seen once; the top ten hold around 2.4%. Trimming removed 7 bases from V and 8 bases from J; junction bases left unmatched: 13. Germline loops: CDR1 DFQATT, CDR2 SNEGSKA (reference sequence). The CDR3 is 13 residues long.

The material sequenced was PBMCs from the stem cell graft donor, taken from the stem cell graft. The chain employs TRBV20-1 and TRBJ1-1, with 7 bases identical to TRBD1. The sequence derives from a human donor who donated a stem cell graft to a child with aplastic anemia. CDR3 region: CSVRDSTRGEAFF. The CDR3, as DNA: TGCAGTGTAAGAGACAGCACCAGGGGGGAAGCTTTCTTT.